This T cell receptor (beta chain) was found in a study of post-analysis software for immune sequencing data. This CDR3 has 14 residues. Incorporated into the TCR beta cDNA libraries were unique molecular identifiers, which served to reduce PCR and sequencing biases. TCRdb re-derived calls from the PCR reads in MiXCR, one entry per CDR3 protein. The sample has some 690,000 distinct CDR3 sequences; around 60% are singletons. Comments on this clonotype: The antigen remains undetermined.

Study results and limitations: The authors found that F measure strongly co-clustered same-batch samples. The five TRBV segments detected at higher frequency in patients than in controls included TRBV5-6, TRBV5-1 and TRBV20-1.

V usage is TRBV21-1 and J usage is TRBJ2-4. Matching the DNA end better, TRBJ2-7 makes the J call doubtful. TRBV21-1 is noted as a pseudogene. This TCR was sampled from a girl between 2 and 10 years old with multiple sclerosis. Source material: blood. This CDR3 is CASSKAQQSYEQYF. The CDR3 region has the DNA TGTGCCAGCAGCAAAGCCCAACAATCCTACGAGCAGTACTTC.